This is a list of T cell receptor beta chains from one sample in a study of T cells in Graves' hyperthyroidism and ophthalmopathy. TCRdb called the multiplex PCR reads again in MiXCR, with one record for every CDR3 protein. The profile shows a few hundred thousand distinct CDR3 sequences, roughly 14% of them singletons. Sequencing input: blood. These receptors came from a young woman with Graves' hyperthyroidism. CDR3s include the opening cysteine and the closing phenylalanine or tryptophan. The D gene is left open where the match is weak. Some rows have no size entry. The others give once, few or many, or a class for an expanded clone.

v_call	clone_size	d_call	j_call	cdr3_length	cdr3_nt	cdr3_aa
TRBV28	many	.	TRBJ2-7	15	TGTGCCAGCAGAGTGGGGGGACCAGTCCGGTTCGAGCAGTACTTC	CASRVGGPVRFEQYF
TRBV12-3/TRBV12-4	many	TRBD2	TRBJ2-7	16	TGTGCCAGCAGTTTCGGACTAGCGGGACGGACCTACGAGCAGTACTTC	CASSFGLAGRTYEQYF
TRBV13	few	TRBD2	TRBJ2-2	18	TGTGCCAGCAGCTTAGCCCGGACTAGCGGGAGTGTCTCCGGGGAGCTGTTTTTT	CASSLARTSGSVSGELFF
TRBV28	many	.	TRBJ2-5	14	TGTGCCAGCAGTTTATCAGGGACGCAAGAGACCCAGTACTTC	CASSLSGTQETQYF
TRBV6-1	few	.	TRBJ2-1	17	TGTGCCAGCAGTAAAAGGGGGGATGCGGGGTCTCACAATGAGCAGTTCTTC	CASSKRGDAGSHNEQFF
TRBV9	.	TRBD2	TRBJ2-7	15	TGTGCCAGCAGCGTAGGGCTAGCGGGTCCCTACGAGCAGTACTTC	CASSVGLAGPYEQYF
TRBV11-1	few	TRBD1	TRBJ1-1	14	TGTGCCAGCCAGCAGTCAGCAGGGGGCGCGATAGCTTTCTTT	CASQQSAGGAIAFF
TRBV18	few	.	TRBJ2-3	16	TGTGCCAGCTCACCACTTACAGGCGGGAGCACAGATACGCAGTATTTT	CASSPLTGGSTDTQYF
TRBV7-8	many	.	TRBJ2-7	15	TGTGCCAGCAGCATAGACCAGCGTGGTACCTACGAGCAGTACTTC	CASSIDQRGTYEQYF
TRBV20-1	.	.	TRBJ2-5	11	TGCAGTGAGTCCCAGGATTTAACCCAGTACTTC	CSESQDLTQYF
TRBV12-3/TRBV12-4	many	TRBD1	TRBJ1-2	14	TGTGCCAGCAGGCCGGGACAGGCCAACTATGGCTACACCTTC	CASRPGQANYGYTF
TRBV20-1	many	.	TRBJ2-5	14	TGCAGTGCGTCCGATTGGCCGGTCCAAGAGACCCAGTACTTC	CSASDWPVQETQYF
TRBV5-1	.	.	TRBJ2-2	14	TGCGCCAGCACCCCAGGGAGCTACACCGGGGAGCTGTTTTTT	CASTPGSYTGELFF
TRBV6-1	many	.	TRBJ2-5	15	TGTGCCAGCATCAAGATGGGGCCCCGGGGGGAGACCCAGTACTTC	CASIKMGPRGETQYF
TRBV7-2	.	TRBD1	TRBJ2-3	15	TGTGCCAGCAGCCCACGGACAGGGGGCAGAGCTACGCAGTATTTT	CASSPRTGGRATQYF